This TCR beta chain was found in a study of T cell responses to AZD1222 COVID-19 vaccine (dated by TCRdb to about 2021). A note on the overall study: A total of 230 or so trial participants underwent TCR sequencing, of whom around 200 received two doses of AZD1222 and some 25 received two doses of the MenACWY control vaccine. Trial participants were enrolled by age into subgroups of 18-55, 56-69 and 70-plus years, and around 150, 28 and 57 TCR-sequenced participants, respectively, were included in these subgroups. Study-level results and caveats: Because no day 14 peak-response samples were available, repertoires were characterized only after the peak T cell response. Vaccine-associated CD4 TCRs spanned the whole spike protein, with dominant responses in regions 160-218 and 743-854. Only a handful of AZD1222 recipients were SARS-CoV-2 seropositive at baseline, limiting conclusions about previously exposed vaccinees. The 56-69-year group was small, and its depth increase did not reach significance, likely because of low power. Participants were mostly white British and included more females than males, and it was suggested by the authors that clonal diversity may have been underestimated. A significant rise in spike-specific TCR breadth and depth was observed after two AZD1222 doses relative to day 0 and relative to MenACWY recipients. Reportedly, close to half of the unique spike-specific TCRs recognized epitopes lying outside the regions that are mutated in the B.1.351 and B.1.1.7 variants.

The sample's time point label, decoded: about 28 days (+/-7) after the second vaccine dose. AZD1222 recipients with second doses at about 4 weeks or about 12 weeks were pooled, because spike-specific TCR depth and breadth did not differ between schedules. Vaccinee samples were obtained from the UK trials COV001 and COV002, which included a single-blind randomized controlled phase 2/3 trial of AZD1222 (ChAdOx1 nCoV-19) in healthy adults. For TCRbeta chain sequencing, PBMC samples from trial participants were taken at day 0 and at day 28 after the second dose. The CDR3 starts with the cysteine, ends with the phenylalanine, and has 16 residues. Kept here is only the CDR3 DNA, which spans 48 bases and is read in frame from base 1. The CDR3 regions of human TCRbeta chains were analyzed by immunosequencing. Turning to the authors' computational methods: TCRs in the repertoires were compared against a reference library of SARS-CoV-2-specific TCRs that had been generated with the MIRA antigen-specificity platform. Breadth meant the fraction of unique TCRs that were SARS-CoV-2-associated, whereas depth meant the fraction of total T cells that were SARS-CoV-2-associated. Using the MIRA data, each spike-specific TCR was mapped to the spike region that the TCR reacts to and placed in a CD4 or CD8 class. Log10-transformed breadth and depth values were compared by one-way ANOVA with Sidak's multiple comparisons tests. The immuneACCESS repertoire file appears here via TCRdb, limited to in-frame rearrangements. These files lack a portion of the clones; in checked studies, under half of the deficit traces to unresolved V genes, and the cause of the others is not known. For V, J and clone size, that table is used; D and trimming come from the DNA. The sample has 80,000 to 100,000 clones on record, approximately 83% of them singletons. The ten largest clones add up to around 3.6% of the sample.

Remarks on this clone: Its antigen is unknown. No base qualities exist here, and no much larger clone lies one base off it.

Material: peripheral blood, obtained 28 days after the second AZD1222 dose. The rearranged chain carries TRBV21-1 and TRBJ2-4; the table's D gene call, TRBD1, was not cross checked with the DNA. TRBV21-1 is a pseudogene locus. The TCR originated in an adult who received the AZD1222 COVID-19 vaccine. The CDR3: CASSKGHPPDKNIQYF. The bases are TGTGCCAGCAGCAAAGGACATCCTCCCGACAAAAACATTCAGTACTTC.